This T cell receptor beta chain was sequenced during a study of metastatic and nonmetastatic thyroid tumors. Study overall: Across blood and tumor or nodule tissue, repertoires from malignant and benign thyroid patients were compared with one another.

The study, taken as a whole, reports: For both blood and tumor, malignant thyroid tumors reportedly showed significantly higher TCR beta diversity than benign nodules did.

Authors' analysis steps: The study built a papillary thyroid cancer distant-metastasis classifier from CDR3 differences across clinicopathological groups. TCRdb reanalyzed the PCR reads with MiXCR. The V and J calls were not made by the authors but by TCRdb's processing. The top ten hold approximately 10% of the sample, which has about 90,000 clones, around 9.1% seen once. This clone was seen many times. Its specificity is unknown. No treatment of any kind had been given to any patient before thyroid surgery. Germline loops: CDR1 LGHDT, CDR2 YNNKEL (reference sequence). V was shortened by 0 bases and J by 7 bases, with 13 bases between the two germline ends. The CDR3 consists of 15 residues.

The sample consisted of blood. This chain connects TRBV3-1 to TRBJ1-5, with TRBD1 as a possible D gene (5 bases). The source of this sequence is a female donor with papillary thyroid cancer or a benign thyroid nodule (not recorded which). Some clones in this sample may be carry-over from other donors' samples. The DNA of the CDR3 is TGTGCCAGCAGCCAAGATTGGGGGTTAGGACAGCCCCAGCATTTT. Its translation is CASSQDWGLGQPQHF.